This TCR beta chain was sequenced in a study of shared T cell receptors in the human thymus. Here immunoSEQ multiplex PCR was the method, and the copy in TCRdb shows in-frame clones only, minus some. The sample comprises hundreds of thousands of clones, over 75% of which are singletons, and more than 0.009% rests with the top ten. Germline V gene data show CDR1 as KGHSH and CDR2 as LQKENI. V lost 3 bases and J lost 12; bases outside the gene matches: 14. There are 15 residues in the CDR3. These records were also assigned to another study, of human thymus T cells. This second study says: Congenital heart defects were the reason for the corrective surgery that the donors, healthy Finnish infants, were having. From resections taken during corrective heart surgery, the thymus tissue was obtained.

The TCR originated in a boy in the first two years of life with a congenital heart defect. Specimen: thymocytes. The chain links TRBV18 to TRBJ2-1; 7 bases line up with TRBD2. This CDR3 reads CASSPVGLVSFWQFF. The CDR3 region has the DNA TGTGCCAGCTCACCGGTAGGACTAGTATCTTTCTGGCAGTTCTTC.